The present T cell receptor beta chain was sequenced within a study of blood T cell repertoires in COVID-19. Study as a whole: Donors in the United States, Italy and Spain gave samples during acute or convalescent COVID-19. Sources were T cells, B-cell-depleted T cells, or PBMCs; the material itself was cDNA or gDNA.

Under the authors' procedure: For nucleated cells, counts were estimated from reference gene primer amplification. Data came from immunoSEQ multiplex PCR; TCRdb stores just in-frame clones and leaves some out. That table furnishes V, J and clone size, whereas the DNA furnished D and trimming. The sample lists around 190,000 clones, less than 85% seen once, with 6.5% to 8.5% in the top ten. The V end was cut by 3 bases, the J end by 12 bases, with 14 bases between. The germline gives CDR1 KGHSY, CDR2 FQNENV. This CDR3 region has 13 residues. Sequenced input: peripheral blood. The chain carries TRBV16 and TRBJ2-2, with D perhaps matching TRBD2 (5 bases). This TCR was recovered from a human donor in a cohort sampled during active COVID-19. DNA of the CDR3: TGTGCCAGCAGCCAGAGGGTCAACCAGCAGCTGTTTTTT. Translating it yields CASSQRVNQQLFF.